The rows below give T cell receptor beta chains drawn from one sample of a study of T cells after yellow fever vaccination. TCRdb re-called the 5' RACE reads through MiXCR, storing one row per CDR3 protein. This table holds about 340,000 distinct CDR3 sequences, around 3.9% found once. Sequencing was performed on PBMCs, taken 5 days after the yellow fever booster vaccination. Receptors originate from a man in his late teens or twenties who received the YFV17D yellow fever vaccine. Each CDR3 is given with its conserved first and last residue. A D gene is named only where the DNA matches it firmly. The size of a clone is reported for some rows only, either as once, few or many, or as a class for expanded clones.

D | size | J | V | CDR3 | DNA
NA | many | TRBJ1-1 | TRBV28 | CASSFPGQNTEAFF | TGTGCCAGCAGTTTCCCCGGACAGAACACTGAAGCTTTCTTT
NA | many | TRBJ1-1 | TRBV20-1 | CSAPPGGDTEAFF | TGCAGTGCGCCCCCGGGTGGTGACACTGAAGCTTTCTTT
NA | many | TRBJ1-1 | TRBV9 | CASSVAWGNTEAFF | TGTGCCAGCAGCGTAGCTTGGGGGAACACTGAAGCTTTCTTT
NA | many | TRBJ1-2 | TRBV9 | CASSATSGADGYTF | TGTGCCAGCAGCGCCACTTCGGGGGCGGATGGCTACACCTTC
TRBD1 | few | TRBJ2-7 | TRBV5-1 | CASSFFTGAAIYEQYF | TGCGCCAGCAGCTTTTTTACAGGGGCCGCAATCTACGAGCAGTACTTC
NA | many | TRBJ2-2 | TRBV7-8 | CASSSDRKRELFF | TGTGCCAGCAGCTCCGACCGTAAGAGGGAGCTGTTTTTT
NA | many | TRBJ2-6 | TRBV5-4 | CASSLETVGNVLTF | TGTGCCAGCAGCCTGGAGACAGTAGGGAACGTCCTGACTTTC
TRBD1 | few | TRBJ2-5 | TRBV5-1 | CASRTQTGESETQYF | TGCGCCAGCAGGACTCAGACAGGGGAGTCGGAGACCCAGTACTTC
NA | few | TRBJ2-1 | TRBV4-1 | CASSQPTAAGQFF | TGCGCCAGCAGCCAACCGACAGCCGCAGGGCAGTTCTTC
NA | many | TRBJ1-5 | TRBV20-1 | CSASNSNQPQHF | TGCAGTGCTAGCAATAGCAATCAGCCCCAGCATTTT
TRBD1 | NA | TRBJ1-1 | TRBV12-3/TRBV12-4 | CASGWTGGTEAFF | TGTGCCAGCGGGTGGACAGGGGGGACTGAAGCTTTCTTT
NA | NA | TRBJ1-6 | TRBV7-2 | CASSRRGAGPNNSPLHF | TGTGCCAGCAGCAGACGAGGGGCGGGACCGAATAATTCACCCCTCCACTTT
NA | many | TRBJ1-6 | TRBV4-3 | CASSQEAFLNSPLHF | TGCGCCAGCAGCCAAGAGGCGTTTCTAAATTCACCCCTCCACTTT
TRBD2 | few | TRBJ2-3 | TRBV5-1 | CASSVAGGADTQYF | TGCGCCAGCAGCGTAGCGGGGGGGGCCGATACGCAGTATTTT
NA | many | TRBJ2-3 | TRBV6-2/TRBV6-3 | CASRSSPHTDTQYF | TGTGCCAGCAGATCCAGCCCCCACACAGATACGCAGTATTTT
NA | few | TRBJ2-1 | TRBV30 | CAWSGISGEYREQFF | TGTGCCTGGAGCGGGATCTCCGGGGAGTACCGTGAGCAGTTCTTC
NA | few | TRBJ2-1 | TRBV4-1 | CASSPFTGHTKFF | TGCGCCAGCAGCCCCTTCACCGGGCACACCAAGTTCTTC
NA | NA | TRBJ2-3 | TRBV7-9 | CASSRRGTDSDTQYF | TGTGCCAGCAGCCGCCGGGGGACGGATTCAGATACGCAGTATTTT
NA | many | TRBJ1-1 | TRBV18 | CASSPGADTEAFF | TGTGCCAGCTCACCAGGGGCGGACACTGAAGCTTTCTTT
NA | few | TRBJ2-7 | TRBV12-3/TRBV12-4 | CASSYVAQGYYEQYF | TGTGCCAGCAGTTACGTCGCTCAGGGGTACTACGAGCAGTACTTC
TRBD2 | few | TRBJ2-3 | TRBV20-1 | CSAKLAGNTDTQYF | TGCAGTGCTAAACTAGCGGGGAACACAGATACGCAGTATTTT
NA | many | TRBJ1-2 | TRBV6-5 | CASSSWGADGYTF | TGTGCCAGCAGTTCGTGGGGGGCGGATGGCTACACCTTC
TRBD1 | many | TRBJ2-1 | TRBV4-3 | CASSPGTAAYNEQFF | TGCGCCAGCAGCCCAGGGACAGCAGCGTACAATGAGCAGTTCTTC
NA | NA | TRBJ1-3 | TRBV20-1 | CSALSLGPTGNTIYF | TGCAGTGCTTTAAGCCTGGGGCCTACTGGAAACACCATATATTTT
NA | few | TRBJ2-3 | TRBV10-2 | CASRGHGDDVDTQYF | TGCGCCAGCAGGGGGCATGGGGATGATGTGGATACGCAGTATTTT
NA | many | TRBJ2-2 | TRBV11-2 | CASSPPGELFF | TGTGCCAGCAGCCCTCCCGGGGAGCTGTTTTTT
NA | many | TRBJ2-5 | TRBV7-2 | CASSSREETQYF | TGTGCCAGCAGCTCCCGGGAGGAGACCCAGTACTTC
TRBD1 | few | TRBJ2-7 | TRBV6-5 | CASSYWDSYEQYF | TGTGCCAGCAGTTACTGGGACAGCTACGAGCAGTACTTC
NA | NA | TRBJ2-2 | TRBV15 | CATSRDGAGPNTGELFF | TGTGCCACCAGCAGAGATGGGGCAGGCCCTAACACCGGGGAGCTGTTTTTT
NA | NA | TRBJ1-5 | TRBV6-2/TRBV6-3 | CASRRTGLNQPQHF | TGTGCCAGCAGGCGTACAGGGCTCAATCAGCCCCAGCATTTT
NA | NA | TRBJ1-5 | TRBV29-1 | CSVGSSNQPQHF | TGCAGCGTTGGTAGCAGCAATCAGCCCCAGCATTTT
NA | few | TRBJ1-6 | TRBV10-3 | CATRVGADSPLHF | TGTGCCACCCGGGTGGGGGCCGATTCACCCCTCCACTTT